This entry describes one TCR beta chain. Its cognate antigen is unknown. The data originate from a study of cytomegalovirus exposure and HLA in healthy donors. Looking at the study overall: Genotyping of 400 or so donors showed that about 83% belonged to the Caucasian-associated ancestry cluster.

The PCR used 60 Vbeta and 13 Jbeta primers. Produced via immunoSEQ multiplex PCR; TCRdb's table is partial and in-frame only. Its table lists 29,000 or so clones. Study-wide results and caveats: An apparent linkage of common viral pathogens to several of the most significant clusters emerged in a later analysis.

The CDR3 is 17 amino acids. CDR1 is GTSNPN and CDR2 is SVGIG in the germline V gene (reference sequence). The trim removed 4 bases at V and 5 bases at J, leaving 15 bases unmatched. The receptor was isolated from a man aged 30 to 45 in good health and CMV-seronegative. Sequencing used PBMCs. The rearrangement joins TRBV30 to TRBJ2-5; 11 bases match TRBD2. The CDR3 bases are TGTGCCTGGAAGGGAGAAGCTAGCGGGGGGCGGGTGGAGACCCAGTACTTC. Encoded protein: CAWKGEASGGRVETQYF.